What follows is one T cell receptor (beta chain) and its context. The data were taken from a study of blood T cell repertoires in COVID-19. Study background: The samples span acute and convalescent COVID-19 from the United States, Italy and Spain. T cells, B-cell-depleted T cells, or PBMCs provided the cDNA or gDNA that served as material.

Germline V lookup: CDR1 MRHNA, CDR2 SNTAGT. V was clipped by 5 bases and J by 5 bases, with 16 bases between them. This CDR3 is built from 14 residues. Original handling: Estimation of nucleated cell counts was performed using reference gene primer amplification. The assay was immunoSEQ multiplex PCR, and TCRdb's table has in-frame clones only and misses some. The V and J calls and clone size are taken from that table; D and trimming were inferred from the DNA. This sample has about 79,000 clones, with more than 85% found just once. The sample taken for sequencing was peripheral blood. The V call is TRBV6-4, the J call TRBJ2-7; the D gene is possibly TRBD2 (6 bases). The receptor was derived from a man between 65 and 80 years old with active or convalescent COVID-19. The CDR3 loop reads CASSLTSLIDEQYF. In DNA form, the CDR3 reads TGTGCCAGCAGTCTAACTAGCCTAATCGACGAGCAGTACTTC.